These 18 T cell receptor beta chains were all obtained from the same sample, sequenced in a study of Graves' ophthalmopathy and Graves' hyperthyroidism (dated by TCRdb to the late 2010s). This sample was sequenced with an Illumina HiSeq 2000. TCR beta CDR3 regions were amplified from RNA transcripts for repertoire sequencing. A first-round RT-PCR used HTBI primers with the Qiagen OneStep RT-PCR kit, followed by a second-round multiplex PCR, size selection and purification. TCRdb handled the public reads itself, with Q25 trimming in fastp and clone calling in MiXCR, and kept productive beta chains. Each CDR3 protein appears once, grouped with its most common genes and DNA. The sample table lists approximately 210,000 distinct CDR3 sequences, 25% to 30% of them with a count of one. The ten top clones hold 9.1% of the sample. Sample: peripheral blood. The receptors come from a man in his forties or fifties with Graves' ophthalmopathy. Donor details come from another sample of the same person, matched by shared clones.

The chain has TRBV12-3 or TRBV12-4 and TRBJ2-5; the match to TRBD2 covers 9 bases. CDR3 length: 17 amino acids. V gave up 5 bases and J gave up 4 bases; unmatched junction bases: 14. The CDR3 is CASSEGSSGMVSETQYF. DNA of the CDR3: TGTGCCAGCAGTGAGGGGTCTAGCGGGATGGTATCAGAGACCCAGTACTTC.

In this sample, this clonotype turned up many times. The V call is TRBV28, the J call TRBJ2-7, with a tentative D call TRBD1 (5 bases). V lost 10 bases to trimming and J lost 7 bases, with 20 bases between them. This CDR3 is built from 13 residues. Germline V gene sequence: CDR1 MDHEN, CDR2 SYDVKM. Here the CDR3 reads CATTGDPLGEQYF. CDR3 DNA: TGTGCCACCACAGGAGATCCCTTAGGGGAGCAGTACTTC.

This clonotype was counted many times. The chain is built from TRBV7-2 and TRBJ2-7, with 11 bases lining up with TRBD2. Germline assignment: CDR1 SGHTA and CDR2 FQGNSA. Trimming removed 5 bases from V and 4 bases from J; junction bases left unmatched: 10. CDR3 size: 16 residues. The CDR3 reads CASSAPASGRSYEQYF. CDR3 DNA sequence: TGTGCCAGCAGCGCCCCGGCTAGCGGGAGGTCGTACGAGCAGTACTTC. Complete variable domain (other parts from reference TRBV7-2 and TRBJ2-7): GAGVSQSPSNKVTEKGKDVELRCDPISGHTALYWYRQSLGQGLEFLIYFQGNSAPDKSGLPSDRFSAERTGGSVSTLTIQRTQQEDSAVYLCASSAPASGRSYEQYFGPGTRLTVT.

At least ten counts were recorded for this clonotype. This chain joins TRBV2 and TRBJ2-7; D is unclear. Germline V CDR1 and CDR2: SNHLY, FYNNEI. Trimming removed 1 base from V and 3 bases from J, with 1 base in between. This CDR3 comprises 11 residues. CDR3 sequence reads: CASSEDYEQYF. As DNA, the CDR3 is TGTGCCAGCAGTGAAGACTACGAGCAGTACTTC.

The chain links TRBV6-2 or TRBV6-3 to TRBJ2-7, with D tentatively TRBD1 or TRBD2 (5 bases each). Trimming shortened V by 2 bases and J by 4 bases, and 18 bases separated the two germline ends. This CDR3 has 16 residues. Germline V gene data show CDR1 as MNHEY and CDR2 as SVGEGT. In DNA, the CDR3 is TGTGCCAGCAGTTACGGGGCCGCGGGTGGTGGATACGAGCAGTACTTC. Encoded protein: CASSYGAAGGGYEQYF.

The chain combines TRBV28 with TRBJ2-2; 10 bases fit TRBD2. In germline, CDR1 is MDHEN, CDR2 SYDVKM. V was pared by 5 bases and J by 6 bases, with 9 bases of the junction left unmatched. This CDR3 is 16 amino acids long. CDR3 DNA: TGTGCCAGCAGTACCGCCGGGACTAGCGTTCCCGGGGAGCTGTTTTTT. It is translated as CASSTAGTSVPGELFF.

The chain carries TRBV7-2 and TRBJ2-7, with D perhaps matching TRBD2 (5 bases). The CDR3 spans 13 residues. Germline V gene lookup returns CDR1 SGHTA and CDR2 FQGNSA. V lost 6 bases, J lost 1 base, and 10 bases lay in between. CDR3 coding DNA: TGTGCCAGCAGGGGGAGCGGATCCTACGAGCAGTACTTC. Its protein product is CASRGSGSYEQYF.

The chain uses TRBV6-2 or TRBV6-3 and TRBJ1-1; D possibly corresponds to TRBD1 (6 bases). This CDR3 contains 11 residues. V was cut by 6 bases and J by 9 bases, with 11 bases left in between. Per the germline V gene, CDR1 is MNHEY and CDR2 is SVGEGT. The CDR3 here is CASRKDSQAFF. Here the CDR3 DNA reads TGTGCCAGCAGAAAGGACAGTCAAGCTTTCTTT.

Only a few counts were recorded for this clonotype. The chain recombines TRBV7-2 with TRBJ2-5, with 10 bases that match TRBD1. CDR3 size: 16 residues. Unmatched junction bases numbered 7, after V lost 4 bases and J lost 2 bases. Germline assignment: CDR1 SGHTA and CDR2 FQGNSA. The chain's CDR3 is CASSYGGTGVQETQYF. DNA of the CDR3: TGTGCCAGCAGCTACGGCGGGACAGGGGTTCAAGAGACCCAGTACTTC.

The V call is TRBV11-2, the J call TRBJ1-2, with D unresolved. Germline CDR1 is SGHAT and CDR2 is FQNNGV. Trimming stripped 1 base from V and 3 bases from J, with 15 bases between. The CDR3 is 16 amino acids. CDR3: CASSLGSGRSDYGYTF. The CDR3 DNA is TGTGCCAGCAGCTTAGGGTCTGGGAGATCGGACTATGGCTACACCTTC.

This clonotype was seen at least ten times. CDR3 nucleotides: TGTGCCAGCAGTACCAGGGGGTATAATCGGAACACTGAAGCTTTCTTT. Translating it yields CASSTRGYNRNTEAFF. The chain is built from TRBV6-2 or TRBV6-3 and TRBJ1-1, with TRBD1 matching over 7 bases. CDR1 MNHEY and CDR2 SVGEGT come from the germline V gene. After removal of 5 bases from V and 1 base from J, the junction contained 10 bases not matched to a gene. This CDR3 comprises 16 residues.

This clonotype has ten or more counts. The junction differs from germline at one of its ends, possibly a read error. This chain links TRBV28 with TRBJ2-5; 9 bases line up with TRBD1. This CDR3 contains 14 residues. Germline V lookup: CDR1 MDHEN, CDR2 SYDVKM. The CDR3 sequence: CASSFEQGARTQHF. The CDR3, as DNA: TGTGCCAGCAGTTTTGAACAGGGGGCAAGGACCCAGCACTTC.

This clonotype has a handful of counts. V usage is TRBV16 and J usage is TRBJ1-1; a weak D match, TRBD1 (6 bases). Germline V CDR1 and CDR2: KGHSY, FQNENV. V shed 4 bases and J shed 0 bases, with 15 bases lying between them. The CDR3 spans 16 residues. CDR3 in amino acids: CASSPLEGGMNTEAFF. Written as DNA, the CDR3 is TGTGCCAGCAGCCCCTTAGAAGGGGGGATGAACACTGAAGCTTTCTTT.

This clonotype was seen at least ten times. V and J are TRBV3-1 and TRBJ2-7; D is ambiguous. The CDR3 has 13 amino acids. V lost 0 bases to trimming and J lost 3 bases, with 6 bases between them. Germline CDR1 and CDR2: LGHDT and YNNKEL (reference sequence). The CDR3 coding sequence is TGTGCCAGCAGCCAAGATCAAGTCTACGAGCAGTACTTC. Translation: CASSQDQVYEQYF.

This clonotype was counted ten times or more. CDR3 protein: CSARGGPRGPETQYF. For the CDR3, the DNA is TGCAGTGCTAGAGGAGGCCCGCGGGGCCCAGAGACCCAGTACTTC. This chain uses TRBV20-1 with TRBJ2-5; D may be TRBD2 (6 bases). The CDR3 covers 15 residues. V lost 1 base to trimming and J lost 4 bases, with 16 bases between them. In germline, CDR1 is DFQATT, CDR2 SNEGSKA (reference sequence).

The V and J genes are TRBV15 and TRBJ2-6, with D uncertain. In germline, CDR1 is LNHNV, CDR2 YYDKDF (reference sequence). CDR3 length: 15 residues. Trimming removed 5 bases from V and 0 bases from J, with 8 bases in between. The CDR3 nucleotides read TGTGCCACCAGCTTAGAGAGCTCTGGGGCCAACGTCCTGACTTTC. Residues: CATSLESSGANVLTF.

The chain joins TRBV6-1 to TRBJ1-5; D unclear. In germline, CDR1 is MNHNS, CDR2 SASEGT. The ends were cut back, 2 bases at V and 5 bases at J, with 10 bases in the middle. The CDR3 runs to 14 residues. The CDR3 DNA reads TGTGCCAGCAGTGAACTTCTGGAGTATCAGCCCCAGCATTTT. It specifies CASSELLEYQPQHF.

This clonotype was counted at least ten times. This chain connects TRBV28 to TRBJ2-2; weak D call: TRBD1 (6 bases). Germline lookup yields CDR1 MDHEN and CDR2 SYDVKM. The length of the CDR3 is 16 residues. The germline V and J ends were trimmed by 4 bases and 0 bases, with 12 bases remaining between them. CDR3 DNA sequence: TGTGCCAGCAGTTCCTCCGGGACAACGAACACCGGGGAGCTGTTTTTT. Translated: CASSSSGTTNTGELFF.